This TCR beta chain appears in the sequencing data of a study of blood T cell repertoires in COVID-19 (dated by TCRdb to between 2020 and 2021). For the study in its entirety: Samples from collaborators originated in the United States, Italy and Spain and spanned both the acute and convalescent phases of COVID-19. The repertoires were released in a freely available public database meant as a resource for research on the immune response to SARS-CoV-2. The dataset comprised deeply sampled blood TCRbeta repertoires from subjects exposed to, actively infected with, or recovered from COVID-19. Where HLA class I and class II types were available, the types were taken from metadata supplied by the sample provider, not from assay-based typing. The material from the prospective study consisted of cDNA or gDNA derived from T cells, B-cell-depleted T cells, or PBMCs. Nearly every sample came with metadata listing a de-identified subject ID, COVID-19 status, age in years and sex. Samples came from the ongoing ImmuneRACE study (first 160 participants) plus 1,254 subjects from 6 global collaborators. Overall results and qualifications from the work: How much clinical and demographic metadata was included differed by source and by participant, and the metadata was provided uncurated.

A note on this clone: Its antigen remains undetermined. No much larger clone exists at a distance of one base, and base qualities are not known.

TCRbeta CDR3 regions were amplified from genomic DNA by means of the immunoSEQ Assay, a bias-controlled multiplex PCR. The authors' analysis ran thus. Nucleated cell counts per sample were estimated from amplification of reference gene primers within the assay. Sequence reads were collapsed and filtered to measure the absolute abundance of every unique TCRbeta CDR3 rearrangement. For each sample, productive Simpson clonality was calculated as the square root of Simpson's diversity index across productive rearrangements. The immuneACCESS repertoire file appears here via TCRdb, limited to in-frame rearrangements. These files lack a portion of the clones; in checked studies, under half of the deficit traces to unresolved V genes, and the cause of the others is not known. V, J and clone size are taken as reported in that table, and D and trimming were inferred from the DNA itself. This sample has over 300,000 clones in its table, and 87% of those were observed once. Approximately 5.4% of the sample goes to the ten largest clones.

Participants in the prospective study were enrolled through a virtual design, were aged 18 to 89 years, and lived in some 24 United States geographic areas. To assign participants to cohorts, the prospective study relied on clinical history that participants themselves reported in a screening survey and a study questionnaire. ImmuneRACE Cohort 3 recovered participants were defined by two consecutive negative NP/OP PCR tests, healthcare professional clearance, or symptom resolution. Mobile phlebotomists in the prospective study collected whole blood, serum and a nasopharyngeal or oropharyngeal swab from every participant. Additional blood draws and questionnaires over an approximately 2-month period could optionally be provided by prospective study participants. Before DNA extraction, blood samples from the prospective study were shipped at room temperature or frozen. The clonotype originates from a woman in her thirties who had recovered from COVID-19. Sequencing was carried out using PBMCs or T cells enriched from blood (not recorded which).

The DNA sequence is as follows: TGTGCCTCCCGGACAGGAGATAACACTGAAGCTTTCTTT. It codes for CASRTGDNTEAFF. The rearrangement combines TRBV19 with TRBJ1-1, with 7 bases aligning to TRBD1. In the germline V gene (reference sequence), CDR1 corresponds to LNHDA and CDR2 to SQIVND. The CDR3 runs 13 amino acids, cysteine and phenylalanine included. Only CDR3 DNA remains: 39 bases, in frame from the first base. Clipping removes 11 bases from V and 2 bases from J, with 8 as the unmatched junction base count.